This paragraph covers one T cell receptor (beta chain) sequence. Its antigen has not been determined. Base qualities are not provided; no much larger clone lies one nucleotide away. The record originates from a study of T cells in localized non-small cell lung cancer (dated by TCRdb to the early 2020s). Study-wide context: T cell repertoires of about 230 early-stage NSCLC patients were analyzed, with tumors being compared against uninvolved tumor-adjacent lungs. The cohort was made up of around 240 treatment-naive NSCLC patients whose localized lung tumors had been resected. Of the NSCLC patients, about 130 were male and 107 were female, and the mean age was approximately 66 years. The research as a whole found: Uninvolved tumor-adjacent lung showed the highest T cell clonality, higher than tumor, which suggests more focused antigenic responses in the uninvolved tumor-adjacent lung. Higher T cell density in blood was associated with longer overall survival, whereas higher clonality in adjacent lung was associated with shorter survival. Since the design was exploratory, TCR variables were selected using unadjusted p-values with no false-discovery rate correction. Of the top 100 tumor clones, a median of 57 were detected in paired uninvolved adjacent lung; about 26 were also among that lung's top 100. Multi-region tumor sequencing was not performed, so intratumor heterogeneity could not be excluded.

TCR beta CDR3 regions were sequenced from DNA using the immunoSEQ Assay. The authors' pipeline ran thus. T cell density was computed as TCR beta template counts normalized to usable DNA estimated by amplifying housekeeping genes. The preseqR package was used to estimate richness by extrapolating to 400,000 templates for PBMC samples and to 120,000 templates for tissue samples. Clonality was calculated as one minus Pielou's evenness. Tissue-enriched TCRs were identified through differential abundance testing performed on productive amino-acid clonotypes, with a minimum total count of 5 and an alpha of 0.1. The Jaccard Index and the Morisita Overlap Index were used to measure repertoire overlap between compartments. GLIPH grouped TCR beta CDR3s together with public tetramer-defined viral CDR3s, and a viral motif had to include at least three viral sequences and also show V-gene enrichment. TCRdb took over this immuneACCESS table, retaining in-frame rearrangements with V and J assigned. Such tables are incomplete; in checked studies, under half of the missing clones stem from an unresolved V gene, and the remainder is unexplained. V, J and clone size were drawn from that table, and D and trimming were deduced from the DNA. Here the sample has almost 3,000 clones; just over 35% occur a single time. The top ten constitute roughly a sixth of the sample.

At diagnosis, peripheral blood, uninvolved tumor-adjacent lung and tumor were collected and were preserved as a mix of fresh-frozen and FFPE material. Between the V and J ends, shortened by 0 bases and 4 bases respectively, the junction contains 11 bases. CDR1 SGDLS and CDR2 YYNGEE are derived from the germline V gene. The CDR3, from cysteine to phenylalanine, totals 15 residues. The sequence is cut down to CDR3 DNA, 45 bases in frame from base 1. The V gene is TRBV9 and the J gene is TRBJ1-3, with the identity of the D gene unclear. The sample consisted of lung tumor tissue, taken before any cancer treatment. The clonotype was recovered from a male donor older than 55 with stage I squamous cell lung carcinoma. The DNA sequence is given as TGTGCCAGCAGCGTAGGAAGCACTCCGGGAAACACCATATATTTT. Its translation reads: CASSVGSTPGNTIYF.